Given below is one T cell receptor (beta chain) in context. The target of this receptor is not known. Within one base of it there is no much larger clone, and no base qualities were kept. These data come from a study of blood T cell repertoires in COVID-19 (dated by TCRdb to 2018 to 2020). Concerning the study at large: The collaborator samples originated in the United States, Italy and Spain and spanned the acute and convalescent phases of COVID-19. The material from the prospective study consisted of cDNA or gDNA derived from T cells, B-cell-depleted T cells, or PBMCs. Subjects who had been exposed to COVID-19, were actively infected with it, or had recovered from it provided the deeply sampled blood TCRbeta repertoires that made up the dataset. A freely available public database, intended as a resource for researchers studying the immune response to SARS-CoV-2, is where the repertoires were released. Samples were obtained from the ongoing ImmuneRACE study (first 160 participants) and from 1,254 subjects provided by 6 global collaborators. The sample metadata nearly always contained a de-identified subject ID, COVID-19 status, age in years and sex. Where HLA class I and class II types were available, the types were taken from metadata supplied by the sample provider, not from assay-based typing.

The immunoSEQ Assay, a bias-controlled multiplex PCR, was used to amplify TCRbeta CDR3 regions from genomic DNA. Processing in the source paper ran as follows. Within the assay, amplification of reference gene primers was used to estimate how many nucleated cells each sample contained. Sequence reads were collapsed and filtered to measure the absolute abundance of every unique TCRbeta CDR3 rearrangement. For each sample, productive Simpson clonality was calculated by taking the square root of Simpson's diversity index across productive rearrangements. Not all clones reach the TCRdb copy of this immuneACCESS table, which keeps in-frame sequences only. Checked studies attribute under half of the gap to unresolved V genes and leave the rest unexplained. The V and J calls and the clone size are those of that table, but D and trimming were determined from the DNA. The sample table shows about 140,000 clones, and almost 90% are seen once. The ten largest clones represent about 1.6% of the sample.

Study-wide findings and limitations: Clinical and demographic metadata were provided uncurated, with the amount varying by source and participant.

The V end gives up 4 bases and the J end 5 bases, leaving 17 bases in the junction not matched to a gene. The CDR3 numbers 17 residues from cysteine through phenylalanine. Only CDR3 DNA is held: 51 bases, read in frame from base 1. The germline V gene sets CDR1 to SGHDT and CDR2 to YYEEEE. Whole blood was collected in K2EDTA tubes by collaborating institutions according to the institutions' own protocols. For TCRbeta analysis, collaborators shipped samples in one of three forms: frozen whole blood, isolated PBMCs, or DNA extracted from either of those sample types. The chain is made from TRBV5-6 and TRBJ2-7; 8 central nucleotides agree with TRBD1. The source material was peripheral blood. The TCR was taken from a woman aged 55 to 70 with acute or convalescent COVID-19. The CDR3 has the sequence CASSRSAGGWSYNEQYF. The base sequence is TGTGCCAGCAGCCGGAGTGCAGGGGGCTGGTCCTACAACGAGCAGTACTTC.